This TCR beta chain was recovered during a study of blood T cell repertoires in COVID-19. Here immunoSEQ multiplex PCR was the method, and the copy in TCRdb shows in-frame clones only, minus some. Counted here are around 300,000 clones, over 85% occurring once; the ten biggest clones make up more than 1.5%. Recovered status applied to Cohort 3 donors who had two consecutive negative PCRs. It also applied to those with clearance or with symptom resolution. The CDR3 is made up of 15 amino acids. Germline-derived CDR1 and CDR2 are MGHRA and YSYEKL. Trimming shortened V by 3 bases and J by 3 bases, and 12 bases separated the two germline ends.

The chain joins TRBV4-1 to TRBJ1-5; weak D call: TRBD1 (5 bases). The TCR was taken from a woman aged 55 to 70 who had recovered from COVID-19. Source material: PBMCs or T cells enriched from blood (not recorded which). CDR3 bases: TGCGCCAGCAGCCAGGCCGGGGGGACCAATCAGCCCCAGCATTTT. Protein: CASSQAGGTNQPQHF.